A selection of T cell receptor beta chains follows, all from one sample in a study of blood T cell repertoires in COVID-19. Sequencing was performed with immunoSEQ multiplex PCR; in TCRdb, only in-frame clones are kept and a portion is missing. The sample consists of approximately 77,000 clones, approximately 89% of them appearing once. Sequences were obtained from peripheral blood. These receptors came from a woman aged 80 or older with acute or convalescent COVID-19. Each CDR3 is given with its conserved first and last residue. The D gene is left open where the match is weak. Clone size is shown for a subset of rows, as once, few, many or a class of expanded clone.

j_call: TRBJ2-6
d_call: -
v_call: TRBV13
clone_size: once
cdr3_nt: TGTGCCAGCAGCGTACAGGGCTCTGGGGCCAACGTCCTGACTTTC
cdr3_aa: CASSVQGSGANVLTF

j_call: TRBJ1-4
d_call: -
v_call: TRBV7-2
clone_size: -
cdr3_nt: TGTGCCAGCAGCTTAGACAGGACTAATGAAAAACTGTTTTTT
cdr3_aa: CASSLDRTNEKLFF

j_call: TRBJ2-5
d_call: TRBD2
v_call: TRBV19
clone_size: -
cdr3_nt: TGTGCCAGTAGTCCCGGCGGCCTAGCGGGAGTAGCCCAAGAGACCCAGTACTTC
cdr3_aa: CASSPGGLAGVAQETQYF

j_call: TRBJ2-2
d_call: TRBD1
v_call: TRBV5-1
clone_size: -
cdr3_nt: TGCGCCAGCAGGTTACAGGGGATCGGGGAGCTGTTTTTT
cdr3_aa: CASRLQGIGELFF

j_call: TRBJ2-7
d_call: TRBD1
v_call: TRBV5-6
clone_size: -
cdr3_nt: TGTGCCAGCAGCTCGGGGCTTAAGACAGGGAGCTACGAGCAGTACTTC
cdr3_aa: CASSSGLKTGSYEQYF

j_call: TRBJ2-1
d_call: TRBD2
v_call: TRBV6-5
clone_size: -
cdr3_nt: TGTGCCAGCACCGATGGACTAGCGGGACGCAATGAGCAGTTCTTC
cdr3_aa: CASTDGLAGRNEQFF

j_call: TRBJ1-2
d_call: TRBD1
v_call: TRBV5-1
clone_size: few
cdr3_nt: TGCGCCAGCAGCCCCGGGACAGGGGGGCTCAAAAACTATGGCTACACCTTC
cdr3_aa: CASSPGTGGLKNYGYTF

j_call: TRBJ2-1
d_call: TRBD2
v_call: TRBV7-6
clone_size: -
cdr3_nt: TGTGCCAGCAGCTCCGGGACTAGCGGGCCTCTCTCCTACAATGAGCAGTTCTTC
cdr3_aa: CASSSGTSGPLSYNEQFF

j_call: TRBJ2-3
d_call: TRBD1
v_call: TRBV4-1
clone_size: -
cdr3_nt: TGCGCCAGCAGCCAGGAAGACAGGGGATCAGCAGATACGCAGTATTTT
cdr3_aa: CASSQEDRGSADTQYF

j_call: TRBJ1-5
d_call: -
v_call: TRBV10-2
clone_size: -
cdr3_nt: TGCGCCAGCAGTGAGTCGTGGTCAGAATATAGCAATCAGCCCCAGCATTTT
cdr3_aa: CASSESWSEYSNQPQHF

j_call: TRBJ1-1
d_call: -
v_call: TRBV30
clone_size: -
cdr3_nt: TGTGCCTCCACCCCGGCCGTGGACACCGAAGCTTTCTTT
cdr3_aa: CASTPAVDTEAFF

j_call: TRBJ2-2
d_call: TRBD1
v_call: TRBV6-5
clone_size: -
cdr3_nt: TGTGCCAGCAGATTACAGGGGGCGAACACCGGGGAGCTGTTTTTT
cdr3_aa: CASRLQGANTGELFF

j_call: TRBJ2-1
d_call: -
v_call: TRBV19
clone_size: -
cdr3_nt: TGTGCCAGTAGTATAGATCCCCTCGCTAGCTTGGGGATTGGCGGTGAGCAGTTCTTC
cdr3_aa: CASSIDPLASLGIGGEQFF

j_call: TRBJ2-1
d_call: TRBD2
v_call: TRBV2
clone_size: -
cdr3_nt: TGTGCCAGCAGTGAAGACAGGGGACTAGCGGGAACGGAGAGTGAGCAGTTCTTC
cdr3_aa: CASSEDRGLAGTESEQFF

j_call: TRBJ1-2
d_call: TRBD1
v_call: TRBV3-1/TRBV3-2
clone_size: -
cdr3_nt: TGTGCCAGCAGCCACCGGGACAGGGCTTCGGGCTACACCTTC
cdr3_aa: CASSHRDRASGYTF

j_call: TRBJ2-5
d_call: -
v_call: TRBV7-9
clone_size: -
cdr3_nt: TGTGCCAGCAGCTATATCGCGGGCAGCCAGACCCAGTACTTC
cdr3_aa: CASSYIAGSQTQYF

j_call: TRBJ2-5
d_call: TRBD1
v_call: TRBV12-3/TRBV12-4
clone_size: -
cdr3_nt: TGTGCCAGCAGTTTTGGACAGGACCAGGACCAGTACTTC
cdr3_aa: CASSFGQDQDQYF

j_call: TRBJ2-1
d_call: -
v_call: TRBV30
clone_size: -
cdr3_nt: TGTGCCTGGAGTCAGCTAGCGAACAATGAGCAGTTCTTC
cdr3_aa: CAWSQLANNEQFF

j_call: TRBJ2-7
d_call: TRBD1
v_call: TRBV3-1/TRBV3-2
clone_size: -
cdr3_nt: TGTGCCAGCAGCCAAGTGACAGGGGACGAGCAGTACTTC
cdr3_aa: CASSQVTGDEQYF

j_call: TRBJ2-7
d_call: -
v_call: TRBV15
clone_size: -
cdr3_nt: TGTGCCACCAGCAGATCCGGACAGCTTTCCTACGAGCAGTACTTC
cdr3_aa: CATSRSGQLSYEQYF

j_call: TRBJ2-1
d_call: -
v_call: TRBV9
clone_size: -
cdr3_nt: TGTGCCAGCAGCCCAGTACAGGCTCACCAAGGGTCTATGGATGAGCAGTTCTTC
cdr3_aa: CASSPVQAHQGSMDEQFF

j_call: TRBJ2-7
d_call: TRBD1
v_call: TRBV6-5
clone_size: -
cdr3_nt: TGTGCCAGCAAACGACAGGGCGGCGAGCAGTACTTC
cdr3_aa: CASKRQGGEQYF

j_call: TRBJ1-1
d_call: TRBD1
v_call: TRBV18
clone_size: few
cdr3_nt: TGTGCCAGCTCACCCGTTGGTCAGGGGGCAAGAAGAACTGAAGCTTTCTTT
cdr3_aa: CASSPVGQGARRTEAFF

j_call: TRBJ1-4
d_call: TRBD1
v_call: TRBV5-5
clone_size: -
cdr3_nt: TGTGCCAGCAGCCCGGGACAGGGAGCAACTAATGAAAAACTGTTTTTT
cdr3_aa: CASSPGQGATNEKLFF

j_call: TRBJ1-2
d_call: -
v_call: TRBV18
clone_size: few
cdr3_nt: TGTGCCAGCTCACCAGACGCGGACTATGGCTACACCTTC
cdr3_aa: CASSPDADYGYTF

j_call: TRBJ2-1
d_call: TRBD1
v_call: TRBV5-1
clone_size: -
cdr3_nt: TGCGCCAGCAGCTTGGGGGACAGGGGCTCCTACAATGAGCAGTTCTTC
cdr3_aa: CASSLGDRGSYNEQFF

j_call: TRBJ1-1
d_call: -
v_call: TRBV19
clone_size: -
cdr3_nt: TGTGCCAGTAGTATAAGGACAGCGGGGCCGGTCACTGAAGCTTTCTTT
cdr3_aa: CASSIRTAGPVTEAFF

j_call: TRBJ1-3
d_call: -
v_call: TRBV5-1
clone_size: -
cdr3_nt: TGCGCCAGCAGCTTGGGGGGGCTTGGAAACACCATATATTTT
cdr3_aa: CASSLGGLGNTIYF

j_call: TRBJ1-6
d_call: -
v_call: TRBV10-3
clone_size: few
cdr3_nt: TGTGCCATCAGTGCAAGGGGAGGGGAAGAAAGTTCACCCCTCCACTTT
cdr3_aa: CAISARGGEESSPLHF

j_call: TRBJ1-1
d_call: TRBD1
v_call: TRBV5-1
clone_size: few
cdr3_nt: TGCGCCAGCAGCATACAGGGGGAAGTCACTGAAGCTTTCTTT
cdr3_aa: CASSIQGEVTEAFF

j_call: TRBJ1-1
d_call: -
v_call: TRBV14
clone_size: -
cdr3_nt: TGTGCCAGCAGCCAAACTGAGGGTACTGAAGCTTTCTTT
cdr3_aa: CASSQTEGTEAFF

j_call: TRBJ2-1
d_call: -
v_call: TRBV19
clone_size: -
cdr3_nt: TGTGCCAGTAGTCGGGGACACTCGACCTACAATGAGCAGTTCTTC
cdr3_aa: CASSRGHSTYNEQFF

j_call: TRBJ2-2
d_call: TRBD2
v_call: TRBV2
clone_size: -
cdr3_nt: TGTGCCAGCAGACTAGCGGGGGGGAACACCGGGGAGCTGTTTTTT
cdr3_aa: CASRLAGGNTGELFF

j_call: TRBJ2-5
d_call: -
v_call: TRBV7-2
clone_size: -
cdr3_nt: TGTGCCAGCAGCTCACTGGGGGGACCGCGGGTGGAGACCCAGTACTTC
cdr3_aa: CASSSLGGPRVETQYF

j_call: TRBJ1-1
d_call: -
v_call: TRBV29-1
clone_size: -
cdr3_nt: TGCAGCGTCGGGGGGGACACTGAAGCTTTCTTT
cdr3_aa: CSVGGDTEAFF

j_call: TRBJ2-7
d_call: TRBD2
v_call: TRBV5-4
clone_size: -
cdr3_nt: TGTGCCAGCAGCTTGGGGGGCGGGGGAAGCTCCTACGAGCAGTACTTC
cdr3_aa: CASSLGGGGSSYEQYF

j_call: TRBJ1-2
d_call: TRBD1
v_call: TRBV5-1
clone_size: -
cdr3_nt: TGCGCCAGCAGTGAGGGGACAGGGCTTAACTATGGCTACACCTTC
cdr3_aa: CASSEGTGLNYGYTF

j_call: TRBJ2-2
d_call: TRBD1
v_call: TRBV18
clone_size: -
cdr3_nt: TGTGCCAGCGCGGACAGGGCGAACACCGGGGAGCTGTTTTTT
cdr3_aa: CASADRANTGELFF

j_call: TRBJ2-3
d_call: TRBD2
v_call: TRBV5-1
clone_size: -
cdr3_nt: TGCGCCAGCAGCTTGGGCGATAGAGCGGGAGGGTCGGATACGCAGTATTTT
cdr3_aa: CASSLGDRAGGSDTQYF

j_call: TRBJ1-5
d_call: TRBD1
v_call: TRBV6-2/TRBV6-3
clone_size: -
cdr3_nt: TGTGCCAGCAGCAGACGGACAGGGCGGGAGGGGAATCAGCCCCAGCATTTT
cdr3_aa: CASSRRTGREGNQPQHF

j_call: TRBJ2-7
d_call: TRBD1
v_call: TRBV5-5
clone_size: -
cdr3_nt: TGTGCCAGCAGCTTCCGGGACAGGGGTCCATACTCCTACGAGCAGTACTTC
cdr3_aa: CASSFRDRGPYSYEQYF

j_call: TRBJ2-1
d_call: -
v_call: TRBV5-1
clone_size: -
cdr3_nt: TGCGCCAGCAGCTTGTCAGGGGCGACAATCAATGAGCAGTTCTTC
cdr3_aa: CASSLSGATINEQFF

j_call: TRBJ1-4
d_call: -
v_call: TRBV5-1
clone_size: -
cdr3_nt: TGCGCCAGCAGCTTGGTTGGACAAAGGAATGAAAAACTGTTTTTT
cdr3_aa: CASSLVGQRNEKLFF

j_call: TRBJ1-1
d_call: TRBD1
v_call: TRBV6-1
clone_size: -
cdr3_nt: TGTGCCAGCAGTGAAGGGGGAAGGGGGCGCTTCATCGCTGAAGCTTTCTTT
cdr3_aa: CASSEGGRGRFIAEAFF

j_call: TRBJ1-6
d_call: TRBD1
v_call: TRBV9
clone_size: -
cdr3_nt: TGTGCCAGCAGCGGGACAGGGGGAGATTCACCCCTCCACTTT
cdr3_aa: CASSGTGGDSPLHF

j_call: TRBJ1-4
d_call: TRBD1
v_call: TRBV19
clone_size: -
cdr3_nt: TGTGCCAGTAGTCAACGACAGGGGAATGAAAAACTGTTTTTT
cdr3_aa: CASSQRQGNEKLFF

j_call: TRBJ2-1
d_call: -
v_call: TRBV11-3
clone_size: -
cdr3_nt: TGTGCCAGCAGCGACCGGGCCCCAGGGATAAATGAGCAGTTCTTC
cdr3_aa: CASSDRAPGINEQFF

j_call: TRBJ2-5
d_call: TRBD1
v_call: TRBV6-5
clone_size: once
cdr3_nt: TGTGCCAGCAGTTACTCATGGGACAGACAAGAGACCCAGTACTTC
cdr3_aa: CASSYSWDRQETQYF

j_call: TRBJ2-7
d_call: -
v_call: TRBV2
clone_size: -
cdr3_nt: TGTGCCAGCACCCGGGTGGCGGGTGAGCAGTACTTC
cdr3_aa: CASTRVAGEQYF

j_call: TRBJ1-1
d_call: TRBD1
v_call: TRBV14
clone_size: -
cdr3_nt: TGTGCCAGCAGCCTCGACAGGGGGACTGAAGCTTTCTTT
cdr3_aa: CASSLDRGTEAFF

j_call: TRBJ2-5
d_call: TRBD2
v_call: TRBV30
clone_size: -
cdr3_nt: TGTGCCTGGGGGACTAGCGGAGAGACCCAGTACTTC
cdr3_aa: CAWGTSGETQYF

j_call: TRBJ1-3
d_call: TRBD1
v_call: TRBV3-1/TRBV3-2
clone_size: once
cdr3_nt: TGTGCCAGCAGCCCACCGGGACAGAGAGGTGGAAACACCATATATTTT
cdr3_aa: CASSPPGQRGGNTIYF

j_call: TRBJ2-3
d_call: -
v_call: TRBV27
clone_size: -
cdr3_nt: TGTGCCACCCCGATTATAGGGGCCGGCACAGATACGCAGTATTTT
cdr3_aa: CATPIIGAGTDTQYF